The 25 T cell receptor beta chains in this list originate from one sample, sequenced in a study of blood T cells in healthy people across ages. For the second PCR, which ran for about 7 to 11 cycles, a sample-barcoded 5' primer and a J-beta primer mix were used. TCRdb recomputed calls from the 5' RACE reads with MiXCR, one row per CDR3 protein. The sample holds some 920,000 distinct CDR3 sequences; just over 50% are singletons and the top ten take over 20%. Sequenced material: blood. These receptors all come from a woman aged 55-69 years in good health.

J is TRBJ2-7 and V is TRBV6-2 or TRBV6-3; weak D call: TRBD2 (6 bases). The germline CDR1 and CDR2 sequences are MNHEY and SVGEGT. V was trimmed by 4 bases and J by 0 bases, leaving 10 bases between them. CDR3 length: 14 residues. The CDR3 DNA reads TGTGCCAGCAGTTTCTTCGGGGGCTCCTACGAGCAGTACTTC. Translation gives CASSFFGGSYEQYF.

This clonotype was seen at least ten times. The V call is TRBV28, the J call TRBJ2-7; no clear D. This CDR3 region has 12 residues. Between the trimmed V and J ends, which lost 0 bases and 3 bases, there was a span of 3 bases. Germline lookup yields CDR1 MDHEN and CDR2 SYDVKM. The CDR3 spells CASSLWGYEQYF. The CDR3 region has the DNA TGTGCCAGCAGTTTATGGGGCTACGAGCAGTACTTC.

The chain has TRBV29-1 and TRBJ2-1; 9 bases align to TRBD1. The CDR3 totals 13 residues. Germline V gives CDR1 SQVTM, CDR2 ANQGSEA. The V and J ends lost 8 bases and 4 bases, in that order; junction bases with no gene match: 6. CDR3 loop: CSLRDRDYNEQFF. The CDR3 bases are TGCAGCCTGCGGGACAGGGATTACAATGAGCAGTTCTTC.

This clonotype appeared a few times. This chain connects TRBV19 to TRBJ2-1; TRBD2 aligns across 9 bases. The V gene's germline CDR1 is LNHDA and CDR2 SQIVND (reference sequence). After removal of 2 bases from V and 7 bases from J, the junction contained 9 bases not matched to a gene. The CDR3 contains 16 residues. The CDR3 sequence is CASSIPTSGAGNEQFF. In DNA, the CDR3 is TGTGCCAGTAGTATACCGACTAGCGGAGCAGGGAATGAGCAGTTCTTC. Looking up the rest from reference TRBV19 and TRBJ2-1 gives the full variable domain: DGGITQSPKYLFRKEGQNVTLSCEQNLNHDAMYWYRQDPGQGLRLIYYSQIVNDFQKGDIAEGYSVSREKKESFPLTVTSAQKNPTAFYLCASSIPTSGAGNEQFFGPGTRLTVL.

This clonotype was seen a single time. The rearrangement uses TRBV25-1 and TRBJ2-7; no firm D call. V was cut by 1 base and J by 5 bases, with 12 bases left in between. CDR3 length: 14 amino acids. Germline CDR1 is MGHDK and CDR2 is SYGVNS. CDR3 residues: CASSESGRSDEQYF. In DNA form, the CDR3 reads TGTGCCAGCAGTGAATCTGGACGGTCCGACGAGCAGTACTTC.

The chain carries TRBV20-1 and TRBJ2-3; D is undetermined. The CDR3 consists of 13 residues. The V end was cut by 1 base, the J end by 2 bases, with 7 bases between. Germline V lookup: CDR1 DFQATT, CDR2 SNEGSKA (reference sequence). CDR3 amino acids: CSARVTHTDTQYF. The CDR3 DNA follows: TGCAGTGCTAGAGTAACACACACAGATACGCAGTATTTT.

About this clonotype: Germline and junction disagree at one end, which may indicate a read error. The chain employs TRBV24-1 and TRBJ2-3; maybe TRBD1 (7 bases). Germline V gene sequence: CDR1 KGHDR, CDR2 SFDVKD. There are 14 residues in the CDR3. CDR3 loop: CATNRGGGADTQYF. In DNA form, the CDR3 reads TGCGCCACGAACAGGGGAGGAGGTGCAGATACGCAGTATTTT.

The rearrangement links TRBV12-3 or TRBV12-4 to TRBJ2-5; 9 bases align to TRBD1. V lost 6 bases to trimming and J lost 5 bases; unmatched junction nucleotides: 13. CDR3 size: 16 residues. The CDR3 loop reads CASRDSGTGLRETQYF. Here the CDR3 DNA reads TGTGCCAGCAGAGACTCCGGGACAGGGCTTCGGGAGACCCAGTACTTC.

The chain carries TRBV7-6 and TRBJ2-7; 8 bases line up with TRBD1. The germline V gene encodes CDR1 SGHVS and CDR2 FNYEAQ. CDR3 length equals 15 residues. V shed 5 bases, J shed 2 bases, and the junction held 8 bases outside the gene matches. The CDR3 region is CASSHGQGGPYEQYF. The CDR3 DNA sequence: TGTGCCAGCAGCCATGGACAGGGTGGGCCCTACGAGCAGTACTTC.

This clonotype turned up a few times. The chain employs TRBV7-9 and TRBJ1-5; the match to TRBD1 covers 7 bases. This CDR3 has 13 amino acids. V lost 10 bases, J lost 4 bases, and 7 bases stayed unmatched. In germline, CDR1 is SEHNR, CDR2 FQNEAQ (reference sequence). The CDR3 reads CATRDSKNQPQHF. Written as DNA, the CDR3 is TGTGCCACCAGGGACAGCAAGAATCAGCCCCAGCATTTT.

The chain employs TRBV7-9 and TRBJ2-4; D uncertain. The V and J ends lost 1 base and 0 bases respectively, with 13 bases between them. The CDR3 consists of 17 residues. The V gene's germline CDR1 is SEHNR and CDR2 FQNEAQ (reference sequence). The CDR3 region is CASSLGVATLAKNIQYF. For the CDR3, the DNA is TGTGCCAGCAGCTTAGGGGTCGCAACGCTAGCCAAAAACATTCAGTACTTC.

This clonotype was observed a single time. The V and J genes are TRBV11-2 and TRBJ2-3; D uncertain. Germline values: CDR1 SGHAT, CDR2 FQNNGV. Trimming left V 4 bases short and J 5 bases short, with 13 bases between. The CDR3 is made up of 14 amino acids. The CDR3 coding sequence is TGTGCCAGCAGCTCCCGGACCCAAGAAGATACGCAGTATTTT. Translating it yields CASSSRTQEDTQYF.

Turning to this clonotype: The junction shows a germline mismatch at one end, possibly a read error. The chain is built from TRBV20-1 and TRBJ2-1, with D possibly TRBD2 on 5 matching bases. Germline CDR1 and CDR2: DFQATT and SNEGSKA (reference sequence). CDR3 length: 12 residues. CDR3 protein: CSASGNYDEQFF. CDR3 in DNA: TGCAGTGCTAGCGGGAACTACGATGAGCAGTTCTTC.

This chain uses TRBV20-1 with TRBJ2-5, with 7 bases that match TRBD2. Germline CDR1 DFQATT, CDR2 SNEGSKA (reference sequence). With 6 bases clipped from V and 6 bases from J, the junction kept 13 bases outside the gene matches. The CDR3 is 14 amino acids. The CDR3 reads CSAHKGGPGKTQYF. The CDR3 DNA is TGCAGTGCCCATAAGGGAGGGCCTGGGAAGACCCAGTACTTC.

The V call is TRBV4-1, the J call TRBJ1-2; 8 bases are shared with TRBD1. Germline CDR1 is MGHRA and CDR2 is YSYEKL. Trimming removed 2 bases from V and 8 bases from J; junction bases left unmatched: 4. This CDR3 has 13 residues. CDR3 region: CASSQNRDRGYTF. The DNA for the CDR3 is TGCGCCAGCAGCCAAAACCGGGACAGGGGCTACACCTTC.

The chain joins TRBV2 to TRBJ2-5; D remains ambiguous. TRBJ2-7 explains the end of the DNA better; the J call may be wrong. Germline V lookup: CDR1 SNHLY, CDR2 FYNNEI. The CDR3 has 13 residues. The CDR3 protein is CASSARPDGEQYF. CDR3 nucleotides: TGTGCCAGCAGTGCCCGACCAGACGGCGAGCAGTACTTC.

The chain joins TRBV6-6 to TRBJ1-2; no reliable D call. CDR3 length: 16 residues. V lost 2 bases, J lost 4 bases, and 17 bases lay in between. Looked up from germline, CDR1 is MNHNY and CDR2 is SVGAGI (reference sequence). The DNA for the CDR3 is TGTGCCAGCAGTTACCCCAATGGGCCCCACGGCTATGGCTACACCTTC. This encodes CASSYPNGPHGYGYTF.

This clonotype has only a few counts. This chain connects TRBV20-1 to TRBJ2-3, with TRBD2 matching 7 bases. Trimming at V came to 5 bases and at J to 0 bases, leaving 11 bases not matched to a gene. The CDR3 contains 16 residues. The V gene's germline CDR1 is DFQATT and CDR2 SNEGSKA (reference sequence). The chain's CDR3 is CSADVQSGVSTDTQYF. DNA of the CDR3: TGCAGTGCTGACGTTCAAAGCGGGGTTAGCACAGATACGCAGTATTTT.

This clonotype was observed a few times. The CDR3 nucleotides read TGTGCCAGCAGCTCCCGTTTGGCAGCAGAAAAACTGTTTTTT. It codes for CASSSRLAAEKLFF. The chain couples TRBV7-9 to TRBJ1-4; D not resolved. V was clipped by 4 bases and J by 8 bases, with 14 bases between them. CDR3 length equals 14 residues. Germline loops: CDR1 SEHNR, CDR2 FQNEAQ (reference sequence).

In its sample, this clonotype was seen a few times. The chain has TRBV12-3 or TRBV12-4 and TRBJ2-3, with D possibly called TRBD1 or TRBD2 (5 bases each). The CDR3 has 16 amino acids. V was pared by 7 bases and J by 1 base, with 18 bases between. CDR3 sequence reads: CASTAGGGTRTDTQYF. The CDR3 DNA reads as TGTGCCAGCACAGCAGGAGGTGGGACGCGCACAGATACGCAGTATTTT.

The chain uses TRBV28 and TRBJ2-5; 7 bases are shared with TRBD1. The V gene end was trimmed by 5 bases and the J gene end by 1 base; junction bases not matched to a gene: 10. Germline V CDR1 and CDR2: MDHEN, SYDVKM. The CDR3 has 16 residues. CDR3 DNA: TGTGCCAGCAGTGGGGCTTACGGACAGGTCCAAGAGACCCAGTACTTC. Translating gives CASSGAYGQVQETQYF.

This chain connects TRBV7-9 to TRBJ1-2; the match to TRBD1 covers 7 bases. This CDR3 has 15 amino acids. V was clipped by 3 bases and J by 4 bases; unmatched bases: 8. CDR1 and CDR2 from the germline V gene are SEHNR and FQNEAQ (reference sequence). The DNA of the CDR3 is TGTGCCAGCAGCTTGAGGGCAGGGACAGCCTATGGCTACACCTTC. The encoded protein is CASSLRAGTAYGYTF.

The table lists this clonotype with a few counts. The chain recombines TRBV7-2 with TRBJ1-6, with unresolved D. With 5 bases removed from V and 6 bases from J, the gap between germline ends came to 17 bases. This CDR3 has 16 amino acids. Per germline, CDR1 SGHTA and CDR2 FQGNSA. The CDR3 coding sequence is TGTGCCAGCAGCAGTTTGATTTCGGCTACTAATTCACCCCTCCACTTT. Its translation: CASSSLISATNSPLHF.

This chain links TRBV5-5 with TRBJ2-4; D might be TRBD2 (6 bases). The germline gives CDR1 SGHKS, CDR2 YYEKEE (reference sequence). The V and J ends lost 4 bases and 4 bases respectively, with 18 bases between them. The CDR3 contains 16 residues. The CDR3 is CASSPFGGGLKNIQYF. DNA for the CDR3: TGTGCCAGCAGCCCCTTTGGGGGAGGCTTAAAAAACATTCAGTACTTC.

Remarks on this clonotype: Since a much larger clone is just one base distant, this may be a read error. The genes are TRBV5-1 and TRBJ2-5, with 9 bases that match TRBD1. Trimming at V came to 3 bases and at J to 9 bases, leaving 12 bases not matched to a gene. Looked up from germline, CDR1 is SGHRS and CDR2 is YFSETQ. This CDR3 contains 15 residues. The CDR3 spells CASSSPDRGGEAQYF. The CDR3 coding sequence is TGCGCCAGCAGCTCGCCGGACAGGGGAGGCGAGGCCCAGTACTTC. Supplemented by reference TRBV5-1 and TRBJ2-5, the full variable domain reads KAGVTQTPRYLIKTRGQQVTLSCSPISGHRSVSWYQQTPGQGLQFLFEYFSETQRNKGNFPGRFSGRQFSNSRSEMNVSTLELGDSALYLCASSSPDRGGEAQYFGPGTRLLVL.